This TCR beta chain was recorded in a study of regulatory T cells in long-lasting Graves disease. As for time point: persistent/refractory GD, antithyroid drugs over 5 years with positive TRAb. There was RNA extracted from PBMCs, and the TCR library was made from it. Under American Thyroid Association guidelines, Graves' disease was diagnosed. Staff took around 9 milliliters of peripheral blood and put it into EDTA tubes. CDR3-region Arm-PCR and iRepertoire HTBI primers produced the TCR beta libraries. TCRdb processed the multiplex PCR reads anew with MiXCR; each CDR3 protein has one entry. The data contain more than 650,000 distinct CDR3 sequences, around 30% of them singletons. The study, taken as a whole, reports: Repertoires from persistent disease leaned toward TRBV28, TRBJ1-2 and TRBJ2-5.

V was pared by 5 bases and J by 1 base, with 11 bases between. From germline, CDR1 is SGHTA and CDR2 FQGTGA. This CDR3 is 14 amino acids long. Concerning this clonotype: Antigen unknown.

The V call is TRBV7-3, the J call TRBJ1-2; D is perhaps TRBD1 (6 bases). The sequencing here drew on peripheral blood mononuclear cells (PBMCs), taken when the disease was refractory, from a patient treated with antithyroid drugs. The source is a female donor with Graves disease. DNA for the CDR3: TGTGCCAGCAGCCCCCAAGGGGGTAACTATGGCTACACCTTC. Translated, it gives CASSPQGGNYGYTF.